This T cell receptor beta chain was found in a study of CD8+ T cells in alopecia areata. Study overall: Female C3H/HeJ mice aged roughly 7-11 weeks received skin from approximately 6-13-month-old C3H/HeJ donors with spontaneous alopecia. Study outcomes and limitations: More clonal than normal scalp was lesional scalp, particularly alopecia totalis/universalis. Possibly because of HLA-related factors, TCR sharing was less clear across patients than in mice. Scalp sample sequencing also detects resident alphabeta T cells of normal skin.

Sorting used CD4, CD8alpha, NKG2D, NKG2ACE and other markers on pooled cutaneous lymph node cells. This CDR3 is built from 14 residues. V dropped 5 bases and J dropped 0 bases, with 11 bases sitting between them. The germline gives CDR1 FNHDT, CDR2 SITEND (reference sequence). Concerning this clone itself: What it binds is unknown. Gene names refer to mouse genes. The read ends 4 residues early relative to the CDR3; the germline J gene fills the gap.

Once RNA had been extracted, it was reverse transcribed into cDNA to act as the sequencing template. Produced via immunoSEQ multiplex PCR; TCRdb's table is partial and in-frame only. The table lists 270,000 or so clones, with no singletons. The sample was CD4+ T cells sorted from a lymph node. The sequence was collected from a C3H/HeJ mouse with alopecia areata. The MHC haplotype of this mouse line is H2-k. This chain connects TRBV19 to TRBJ1-1; D may be TRBD1 (5 bases). The CDR3 spells CASSPRVTNTEVFF. The sequenced CDR3 bases are TGTGCCAGCAGCCCCAGGGTAACAAACACA.